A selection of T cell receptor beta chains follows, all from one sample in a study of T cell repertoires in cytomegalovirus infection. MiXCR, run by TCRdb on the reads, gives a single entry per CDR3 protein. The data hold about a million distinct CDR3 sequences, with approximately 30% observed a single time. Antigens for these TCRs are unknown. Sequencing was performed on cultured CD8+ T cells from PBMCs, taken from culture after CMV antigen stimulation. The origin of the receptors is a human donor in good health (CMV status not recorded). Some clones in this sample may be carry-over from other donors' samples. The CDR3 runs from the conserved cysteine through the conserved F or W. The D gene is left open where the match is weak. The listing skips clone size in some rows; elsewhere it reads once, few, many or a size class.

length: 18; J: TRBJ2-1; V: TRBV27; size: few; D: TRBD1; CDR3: CASSLVPVLAGGVNEQFF; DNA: TGTGCCAGCAGCCTCGTACCTGTGCTGGCAGGGGGCGTGAATGAGCAGTTCTTC
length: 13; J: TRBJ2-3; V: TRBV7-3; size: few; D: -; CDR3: CASSLGLGNAQYF; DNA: TGTGCCAGCAGCTTAGGGCTGGGTAACGCGCAGTATTTT
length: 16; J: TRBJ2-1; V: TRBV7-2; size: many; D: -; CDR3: CASSFTDLYLYNEQFF; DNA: TGTGCCAGCAGCTTTACTGACCTCTACCTTTACAATGAGCAGTTCTTC
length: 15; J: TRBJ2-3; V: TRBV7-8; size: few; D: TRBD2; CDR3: CASRKTSGLTDTQYF; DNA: TGTGCCAGCAGGAAGACTAGCGGACTCACAGATACGCAGTATTTT
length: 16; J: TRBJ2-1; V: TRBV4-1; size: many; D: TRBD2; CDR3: CASSDPSGGVYNEQFF; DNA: TGCGCCAGCTCAGATCCTAGCGGGGGGGTCTACAATGAGCAGTTCTTC
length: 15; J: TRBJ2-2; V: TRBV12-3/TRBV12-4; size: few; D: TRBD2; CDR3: CASSLAAGGDGELFF; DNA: TGTGCCAGCAGTTTAGCGGCGGGGGGAGACGGGGAGCTGTTTTTT
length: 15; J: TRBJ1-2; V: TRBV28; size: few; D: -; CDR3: CASSFRGLENYGYTF; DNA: TGTGCCAGCAGTTTCAGGGGACTCGAAAACTATGGCTACACCTTC
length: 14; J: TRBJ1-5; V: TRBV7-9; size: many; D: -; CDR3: CASSLEGSTQPQHF; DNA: TGTGCCAGCAGCTTAGAAGGAAGCACTCAGCCCCAGCATTTT
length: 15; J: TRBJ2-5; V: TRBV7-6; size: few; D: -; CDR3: CASSLAGGAGETQYF; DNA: TGTGCCAGCAGCTTAGCCGGGGGCGCGGGGGAGACCCAGTACTTC
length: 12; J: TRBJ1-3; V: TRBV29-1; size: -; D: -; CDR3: CSVWTYGNTIYF; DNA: TGCAGCGTTTGGACGTATGGAAACACCATATATTTT
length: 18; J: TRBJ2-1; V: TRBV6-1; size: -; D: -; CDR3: CASSGQEDGTTSYNEQFF; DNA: TGTGCCAGCAGTGGCCAAGAAGATGGGACAACCTCCTACAATGAGCAGTTCTTC
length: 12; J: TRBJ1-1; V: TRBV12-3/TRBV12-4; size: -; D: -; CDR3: CASSSPGAEAFF; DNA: TGTGCCAGCAGTTCGCCGGGGGCTGAAGCTTTCTTT
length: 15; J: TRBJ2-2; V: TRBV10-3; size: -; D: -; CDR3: CAISGVDPNTGELFF; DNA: TGTGCCATCAGTGGGGTGGATCCTAACACCGGGGAGCTGTTTTTT
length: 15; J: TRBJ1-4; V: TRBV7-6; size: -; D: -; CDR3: CASSTNRQSNEKLFF; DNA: TGTGCCAGCAGCACCAATAGGCAGAGTAATGAAAAACTGTTTTTT
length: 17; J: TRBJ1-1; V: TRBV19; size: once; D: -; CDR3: CASSIDRIRGGVAEAFF; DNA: TGTGCCAGTAGTATAGATCGGATTAGGGGGGGGGTAGCTGAAGCTTTCTTT
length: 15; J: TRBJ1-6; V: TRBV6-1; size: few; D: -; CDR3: CASSDPTGLNSPLHF; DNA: TGTGCCAGCAGTGACCCCACAGGTCTCAATTCACCCCTCCACTTT
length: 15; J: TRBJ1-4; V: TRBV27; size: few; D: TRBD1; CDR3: CASSGLDRVNEKLFF; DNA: TGTGCCAGCAGTGGGTTGGACAGGGTGAATGAAAAACTGTTTTTT
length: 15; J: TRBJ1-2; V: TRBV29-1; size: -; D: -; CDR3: CSVDRDTGLSYGYTF; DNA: TGCAGCGTTGACCGGGACACGGGCCTAAGCTATGGCTACACCTTC
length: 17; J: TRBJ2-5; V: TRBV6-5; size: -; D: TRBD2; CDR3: CAVTGTSGGHGEKTQYF; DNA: TGTGCCGTCACCGGGACTAGCGGGGGCCACGGGGAGAAGACCCAGTACTTC
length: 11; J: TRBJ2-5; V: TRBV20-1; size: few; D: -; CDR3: CSEAGEETQYF; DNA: TGCAGTGAGGCAGGGGAAGAGACCCAGTACTTC
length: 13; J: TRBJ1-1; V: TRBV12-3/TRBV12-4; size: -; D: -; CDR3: CASRTTGSTEAFF; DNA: TGTGCCAGCCGCACAACAGGGTCTACTGAAGCTTTCTTT
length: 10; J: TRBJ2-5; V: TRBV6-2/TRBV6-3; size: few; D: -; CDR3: CASSLKTQYF; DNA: TGTGCCAGCAGTCTGAAGACCCAGTACTTC
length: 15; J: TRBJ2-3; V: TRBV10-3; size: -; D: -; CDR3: CAIRVRSGSTDTQYF; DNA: TGTGCCATCCGGGTTAGGAGCGGGAGCACAGATACGCAGTATTTT
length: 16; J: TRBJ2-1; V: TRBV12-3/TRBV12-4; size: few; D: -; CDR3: CASSWYETSSYNEQFF; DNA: TGTGCCAGCAGTTGGTACGAGACCAGCTCCTACAATGAGCAGTTCTTC
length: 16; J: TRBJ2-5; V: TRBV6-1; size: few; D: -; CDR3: CASRGWAIPHQETQYF; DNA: TGTGCCAGTAGAGGGTGGGCGATCCCTCACCAAGAGACCCAGTACTTC
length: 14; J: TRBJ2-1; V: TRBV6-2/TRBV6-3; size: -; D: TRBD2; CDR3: CASSYLAGADEQFF; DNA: TGTGCCAGCAGTTACCTAGCGGGAGCGGATGAGCAGTTCTTC
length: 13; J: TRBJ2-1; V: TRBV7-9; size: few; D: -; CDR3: CASSWREDNEQFF; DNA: TGTGCCAGCAGCTGGAGGGAGGACAATGAGCAGTTCTTC
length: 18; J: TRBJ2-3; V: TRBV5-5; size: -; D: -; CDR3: CASSLETTPWSSTDTQYF; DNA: TGTGCCAGCAGCTTGGAGACTACACCGTGGTCTAGCACAGATACGCAGTATTTT
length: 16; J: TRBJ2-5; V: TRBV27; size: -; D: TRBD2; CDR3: CASSANPGGGQETQYF; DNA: TGTGCCAGCAGTGCGAACCCGGGCGGGGGGCAAGAGACCCAGTACTTC
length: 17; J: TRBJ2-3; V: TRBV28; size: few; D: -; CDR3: CASSSQDTPGGTDTQYF; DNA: TGTGCCAGCAGTTCTCAAGACACTCCTGGTGGCACAGATACGCAGTATTTT
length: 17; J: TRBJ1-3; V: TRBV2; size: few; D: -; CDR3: CASSEALRQISGNTIYF; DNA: TGTGCCAGCAGTGAAGCGCTTCGGCAGATCTCTGGAAACACCATATATTTT
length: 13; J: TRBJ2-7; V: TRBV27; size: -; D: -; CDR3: CASSFGVAYEQYF; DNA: TGTGCCAGCAGTTTCGGGGTCGCCTACGAGCAGTACTTC
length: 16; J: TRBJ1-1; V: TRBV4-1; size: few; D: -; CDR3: CASSQVERGLGTEAFF; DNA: TGCGCCAGCAGCCAAGTGGAGCGGGGGCTCGGCACTGAAGCTTTCTTT
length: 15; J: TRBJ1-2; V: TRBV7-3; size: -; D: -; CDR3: CASSEDPRRDYGYTF; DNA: TGTGCCAGCAGCGAGGACCCTAGGAGGGACTATGGCTACACCTTC
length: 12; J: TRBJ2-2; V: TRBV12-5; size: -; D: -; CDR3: CASGLVPGELFF; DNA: TGTGCTAGTGGTTTGGTACCCGGGGAGCTGTTTTTT
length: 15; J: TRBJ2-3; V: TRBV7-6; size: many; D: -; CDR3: CASSRSGGLTDTQYF; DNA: TGTGCCAGCAGCCGGAGTGGCGGCCTCACAGATACGCAGTATTTT
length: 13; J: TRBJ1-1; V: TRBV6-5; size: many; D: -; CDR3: CASSYSTGAEAFF; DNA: TGTGCCAGCAGTTACTCCACAGGAGCTGAAGCTTTCTTT
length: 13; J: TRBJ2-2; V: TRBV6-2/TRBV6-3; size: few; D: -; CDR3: CASRPGNPGELFF; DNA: TGTGCCAGCAGACCCGGGAACCCCGGGGAGCTGTTTTTT
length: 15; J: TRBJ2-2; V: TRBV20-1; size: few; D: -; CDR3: CSAPRELPNTGELFF; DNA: TGCAGTGCTCCGAGGGAACTCCCTAACACCGGGGAGCTGTTTTTT
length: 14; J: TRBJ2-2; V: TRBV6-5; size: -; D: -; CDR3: CASSYSSQPRELFF; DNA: TGTGCCAGCAGTTACTCGTCCCAGCCACGGGAGCTGTTTTTT
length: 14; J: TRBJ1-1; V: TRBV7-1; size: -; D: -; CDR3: CARSPGRSNTEAFF; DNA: TGTGCCAGGAGCCCCGGGCGCTCGAACACTGAAGCTTTCTTT
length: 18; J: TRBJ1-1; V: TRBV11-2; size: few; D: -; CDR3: CASSLASGPGIKGTEAFF; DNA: TGTGCCAGCAGCTTAGCGAGTGGTCCAGGCATCAAGGGGACTGAAGCTTTCTTT
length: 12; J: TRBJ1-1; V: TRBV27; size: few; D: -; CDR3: CASSGRRTEAFF; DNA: TGTGCCAGCAGTGGGAGGAGGACTGAAGCTTTCTTT
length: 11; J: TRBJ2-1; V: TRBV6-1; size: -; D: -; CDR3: CAISWGNEQFF; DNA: TGTGCCATCTCCTGGGGCAATGAGCAGTTCTTC
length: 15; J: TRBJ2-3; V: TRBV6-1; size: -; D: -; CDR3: CASRTRAGSTDTQYF; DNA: TGTGCCAGCAGAACGCGAGCCGGGAGCACAGATACGCAGTATTTT
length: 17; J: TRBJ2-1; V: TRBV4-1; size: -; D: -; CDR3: CASSQDGVGVPYNEQFF; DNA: TGCGCCAGCAGCCAAGATGGGGTAGGGGTACCCTACAATGAGCAGTTCTTC
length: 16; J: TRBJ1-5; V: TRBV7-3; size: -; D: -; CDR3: CASSSLGVLSNQPQHF; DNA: TGTGCCAGCAGCTCTCTAGGGGTACTTAGCAATCAGCCCCAGCATTTT
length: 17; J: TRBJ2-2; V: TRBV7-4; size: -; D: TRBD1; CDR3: CASSSGKTGVDTGELFF; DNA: TGTGCCAGCAGCTCGGGGAAGACAGGGGTAGACACCGGGGAGCTGTTTTTT
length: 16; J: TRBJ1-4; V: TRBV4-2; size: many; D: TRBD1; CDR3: CASSQDSGTGGEKLFF; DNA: TGTGCCAGCAGCCAAGATTCCGGGACAGGGGGTGAAAAACTGTTTTTT
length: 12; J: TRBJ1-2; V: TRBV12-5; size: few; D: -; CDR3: CASGSGQAGYTF; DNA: TGTGCTAGTGGCTCTGGCCAGGCGGGCTACACCTTC
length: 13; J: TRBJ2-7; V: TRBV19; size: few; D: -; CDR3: CASSMDGYYEQYF; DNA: TGTGCCAGTAGTATGGACGGATACTACGAGCAGTACTTC
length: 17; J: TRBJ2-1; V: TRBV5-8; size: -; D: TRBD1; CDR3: CASSLAGQGFPYNEQFF; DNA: TGTGCCAGCAGCTTGGCAGGACAGGGGTTTCCCTACAATGAGCAGTTCTTC
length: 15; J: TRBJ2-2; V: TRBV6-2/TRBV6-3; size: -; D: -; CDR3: CASRGWGALTGELFF; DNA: TGTGCCAGCAGAGGATGGGGGGCACTCACCGGGGAGCTGTTTTTT
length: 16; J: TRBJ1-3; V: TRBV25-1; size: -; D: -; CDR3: CASSELDAISGNTIYF; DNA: TGTGCCAGCAGTGAACTGGACGCCATCTCTGGAAACACCATATATTTT
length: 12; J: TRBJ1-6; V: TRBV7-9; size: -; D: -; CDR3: CASSGTGPPLHF; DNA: TGTGCCAGCAGCGGAACAGGGCCACCCCTCCACTTT
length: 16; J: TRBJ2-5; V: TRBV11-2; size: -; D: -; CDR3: CASSLSITGYQETQYF; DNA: TGTGCCAGCAGCTTATCTATCACGGGCTACCAAGAGACCCAGTACTTC
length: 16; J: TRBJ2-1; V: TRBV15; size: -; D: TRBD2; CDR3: CATSGRGGNRNNEQFF; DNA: TGTGCCACCAGCGGGCGGGGGGGAAACCGAAACAATGAGCAGTTCTTC
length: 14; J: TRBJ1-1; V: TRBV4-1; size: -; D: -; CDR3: CASSVVGGNTEAFF; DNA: TGCGCCAGCAGCGTCGTGGGGGGGAACACTGAAGCTTTCTTT
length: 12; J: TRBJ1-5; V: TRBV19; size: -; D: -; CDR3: CASSVEGQPQHF; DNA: TGTGCCAGTAGTGTGGAGGGGCAGCCCCAGCATTTT
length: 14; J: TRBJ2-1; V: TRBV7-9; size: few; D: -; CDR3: CASSLVGGDNEQFF; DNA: TGTGCCAGCAGCTTAGTAGGGGGGGACAATGAGCAGTTCTTC